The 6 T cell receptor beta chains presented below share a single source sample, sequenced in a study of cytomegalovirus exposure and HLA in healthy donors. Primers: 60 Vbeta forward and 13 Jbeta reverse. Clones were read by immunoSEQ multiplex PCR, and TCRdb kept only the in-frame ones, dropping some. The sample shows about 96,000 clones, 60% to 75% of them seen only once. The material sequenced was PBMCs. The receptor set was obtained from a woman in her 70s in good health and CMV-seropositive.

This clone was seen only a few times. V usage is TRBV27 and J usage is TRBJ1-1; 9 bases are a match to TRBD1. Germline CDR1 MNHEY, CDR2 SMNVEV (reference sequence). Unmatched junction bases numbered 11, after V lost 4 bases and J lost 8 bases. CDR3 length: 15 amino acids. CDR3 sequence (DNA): TGTGCCAGCAGTTCTAGGGGACAGGGATCGGCCGAAGCTTTCTTT. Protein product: CASSSRGQGSAEAFF.

The DNA of the CDR3 is TGTGCCAGCAGTCCCCAAACAGGGATCTCCTACGAGCAGTACTTC. It specifies CASSPQTGISYEQYF. V is TRBV28 and J is TRBJ2-7; D is perhaps TRBD1 (6 bases). V dropped 5 bases and J dropped 0 bases, with 14 bases sitting between them. The V gene's germline CDR1 is MDHEN and CDR2 SYDVKM. There are 15 residues in the CDR3.

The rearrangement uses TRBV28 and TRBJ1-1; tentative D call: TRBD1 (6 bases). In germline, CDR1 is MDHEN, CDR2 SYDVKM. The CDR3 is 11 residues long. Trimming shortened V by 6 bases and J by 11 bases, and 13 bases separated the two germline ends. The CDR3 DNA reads TGTGCCAGCAGAGCAACAGGGTCGGCTTTCTTT. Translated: CASRATGSAFF.

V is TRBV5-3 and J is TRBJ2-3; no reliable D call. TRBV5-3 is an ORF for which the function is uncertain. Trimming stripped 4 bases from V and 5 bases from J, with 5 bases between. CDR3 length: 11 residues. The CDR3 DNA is TGTGCCAGAAGCAATATAGATACGCAGTATTTT. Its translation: CARSNIDTQYF.

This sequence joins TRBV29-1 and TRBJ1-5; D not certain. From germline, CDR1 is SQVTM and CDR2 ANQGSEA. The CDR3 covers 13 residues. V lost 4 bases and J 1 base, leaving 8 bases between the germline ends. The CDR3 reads CSVAGGSNQPQHF. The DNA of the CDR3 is TGCAGCGTTGCGGGAGGGAGCAATCAGCCCCAGCATTTT.

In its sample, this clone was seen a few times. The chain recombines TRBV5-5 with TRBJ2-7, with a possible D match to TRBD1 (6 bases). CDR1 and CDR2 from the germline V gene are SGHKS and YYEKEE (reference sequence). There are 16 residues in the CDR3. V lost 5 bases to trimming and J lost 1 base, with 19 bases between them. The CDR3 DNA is TGTGCCAGCAGTACCGTGACGGGACACCCGTCCTACGAGCAGTACTTC. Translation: CASSTVTGHPSYEQYF.